This TCR beta chain was found in a study of blood T cell repertoires in COVID-19. Overall study context: The United States, Italy and Spain provided the acute and convalescent COVID-19 samples.

In the study's own analysis: How many nucleated cells were present was estimated from reference gene primer amplification. The repertoire was sequenced with immunoSEQ multiplex PCR; TCRdb's copy has only in-frame clones and lacks some. That table furnishes V, J and clone size, whereas the DNA furnished D and trimming. The table lists fewer than 350,000 clones, 90% of them singletons. Seattle cases were enrolled at active infection and followed longitudinally. This CDR3 is 15 amino acids long. Trimming left V 5 bases short and J 10 bases short, with 18 bases between. Germline CDR1 MDHEN, CDR2 SYDVKM. This receptor was taken from a woman aged 25 to 45 with COVID-19, enrolled during active disease. Sequences were obtained from peripheral blood. The chain carries TRBV28 and TRBJ1-6; tentative D call: TRBD1 (5 bases). CDR3 nucleotide sequence: TGTGCCAGCAGTGGCGGGGACCGGATGGGGTCACCCCTCCACTTT. Its protein is CASSGGDRMGSPLHF.